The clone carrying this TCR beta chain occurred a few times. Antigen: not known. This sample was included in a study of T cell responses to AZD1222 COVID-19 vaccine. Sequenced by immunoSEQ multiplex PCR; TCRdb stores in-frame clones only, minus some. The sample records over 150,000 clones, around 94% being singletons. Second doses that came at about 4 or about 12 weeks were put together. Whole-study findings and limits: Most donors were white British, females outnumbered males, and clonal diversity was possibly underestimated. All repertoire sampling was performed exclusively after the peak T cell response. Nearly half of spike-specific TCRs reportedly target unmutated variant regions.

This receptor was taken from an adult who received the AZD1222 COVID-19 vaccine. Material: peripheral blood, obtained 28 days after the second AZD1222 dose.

DNA for the CDR3: TGTGCCAGCAGCAGCGGACTGAGCTATGGCTACACCTTC. It encodes CASSSGLSYGYTF. The rearrangement links TRBV5-8 to TRBJ1-2; D gene uncertain. CDR1 SGHTS and CDR2 YDEGEE come from the germline V gene. The length of the CDR3 is 13 residues. Trimming shortened V by 4 bases and J by 4 bases, and 11 bases separated the two germline ends.